A selection of T cell receptor beta chains follows, all from one sample in a study of T cell changes during pregnancy in multiple sclerosis. Libraries were prepared by immunoSEQ multiplex PCR; TCRdb keeps only in-frame clonotypes and omits some of them. The table records about 43,000 clones, approximately 90% of them present only once. The sequenced material came from PBMCs (not recorded whether the cells were cultured). These receptors all stem from a female donor with multiple sclerosis, enrolled in a pregnancy study. CDR3s include the opening cysteine and the closing phenylalanine or tryptophan. The D gene is left open where the match is weak. Clone sizes are given selectively: once, few, many, or a class where the clone is expanded.

clone_size	v_call	d_call	j_call	cdr3_nt	cdr3_aa
NA	TRBV28	TRBD2	TRBJ2-1	TGTGCCAGCAGTTCCCGACTAGCGCAAGAGAACAATGAGCAGTTCTTC	CASSSRLAQENNEQFF
NA	TRBV7-9	TRBD2	TRBJ2-1	TGTGCCAGCAGCCCTAGCGGCTCCTACAATGAGCAGTTCTTC	CASSPSGSYNEQFF
NA	TRBV10-3	NA	TRBJ2-1	TGTGCCATCAGTGCTAGGGCACCAGACCTGGTTGAGCAGTTCTTC	CAISARAPDLVEQFF
few	TRBV5-6	NA	TRBJ1-2	TGTGCCAGCAGCTTGTTGGGGGCTGGCTACACCTTC	CASSLLGAGYTF
NA	TRBV5-1	NA	TRBJ2-5	TGCGCCAGCAGCGAGGGACAAAGAGAGACCCAGTACTTC	CASSEGQRETQYF
NA	TRBV10-3	TRBD1	TRBJ1-1	TGTGCCATCACTAAGACAGGGGAGAACACTGAAGCTTTCTTT	CAITKTGENTEAFF
NA	TRBV9	TRBD1	TRBJ2-2	TGTGCCAGCAGCGTAGTTGGCCAGGGGGCGGCCGGGGAGCTGTTTTTT	CASSVVGQGAAGELFF
NA	TRBV5-1	TRBD1	TRBJ1-3	TGCGCCAGCAGCCCCGAGACAGGGCGGTCAAGCACCATATATTTT	CASSPETGRSSTIYF
NA	TRBV30	NA	TRBJ2-5	TGTGCCTGGGATAACCTCGGACGGGCACAAGAGACCCAGTACTTC	CAWDNLGRAQETQYF
NA	TRBV5-1	NA	TRBJ1-1	TGCGCCAGCAGCTTGAGTTTGGACGAACGTGGCACTGAAGCTTTCTTT	CASSLSLDERGTEAFF
NA	TRBV2	TRBD2	TRBJ2-1	TGTGCCAGCAGTGAGTCGAGGACTAGCGGGGGCTACAATGAGCAGTTCTTC	CASSESRTSGGYNEQFF
NA	TRBV19	NA	TRBJ2-3	TGTGCCAGTAGTTTAACCCAGGGACACACAGATACGCAGTATTTT	CASSLTQGHTDTQYF
NA	TRBV18	TRBD2	TRBJ2-7	TGTGCCAGCTCACCGGGACTAGCTGACGAGCAGTACTTC	CASSPGLADEQYF
NA	TRBV2	NA	TRBJ1-4	TGTGCCAGCAGGGGAGAGGGTGCAACTAATGAAAAACTGTTTTTT	CASRGEGATNEKLFF
NA	TRBV5-4	TRBD1	TRBJ2-2	TGTGCCAGCAGCTTGGCGGACAGGGACCTCACCGGGGAGCTGTTTTTT	CASSLADRDLTGELFF
NA	TRBV9	NA	TRBJ1-2	TGTGCCAGCAGCCCGGGGCAGATTAACGATGGCTACACCTTC	CASSPGQINDGYTF
NA	TRBV5-1	NA	TRBJ2-2	TGCGCCAGCAGCTTCCTCGGGGAGCTGTTTTTT	CASSFLGELFF
NA	TRBV4-1	TRBD2	TRBJ2-7	TGCGCCAGCAGCCAGAGGCCTAGCGGTACCTACGAGCAGTACTTC	CASSQRPSGTYEQYF
NA	TRBV19	NA	TRBJ2-7	TGTGCCAGTAGTATAGCCGGTGACAAATCCTACTCCTACGAGCAGTACTTC	CASSIAGDKSYSYEQYF
NA	TRBV6-5	TRBD2	TRBJ2-1	TGTGCCAGCAGTTACTCGATAGGGAGGGCGGATGAGCAGTTCTTC	CASSYSIGRADEQFF
NA	TRBV5-5	NA	TRBJ1-2	TGTGCCAGCAGCTTGGGGGACCAAGGGGCGCGAGGCTACACCTTC	CASSLGDQGARGYTF
NA	TRBV7-2	NA	TRBJ2-3	TGTGCCAGCAGCTTAGTCGGGGGGCGGGATACGCAGTATTTT	CASSLVGGRDTQYF
NA	TRBV6-6	NA	TRBJ1-1	TGTGCCAGCAGTTACCCAACTCCAGCTTTCTTT	CASSYPTPAFF
once	TRBV5-4	NA	TRBJ1-1	TGTGCCAGCAGCGCTGGACAGCGCAACACTGAAGCTTTCTTT	CASSAGQRNTEAFF
NA	TRBV7-2	TRBD2	TRBJ2-7	TGTGCCAGCAGCTTATCGTCTAGCGGGATCCACGAGCAGTACTTC	CASSLSSSGIHEQYF
NA	TRBV28	NA	TRBJ1-1	TGTGCCAGCAGTTTGCCTCAAAACACTGAAGCTTTCTTT	CASSLPQNTEAFF
NA	TRBV2	NA	TRBJ2-3	TGTGCCAGCAGGACAGTCCGGAGGTTGACGCAGTATTTT	CASRTVRRLTQYF
NA	TRBV10-3	TRBD2	TRBJ2-5	TGTGCCACGCGCCCGATGGCGGGAGCCCAAGAGACCCAGTACTTC	CATRPMAGAQETQYF
NA	TRBV28	TRBD2	TRBJ2-1	TGTGCCAGCAGTTTATTGGTCCCAAGCGGGAGGCAGTTCTTC	CASSLLVPSGRQFF
NA	TRBV6-5	NA	TRBJ1-1	TGTGCCAGCAGTTACACGGGAACGGGTGAAACTGAAGCTTTCTTT	CASSYTGTGETEAFF
NA	TRBV7-4	NA	TRBJ1-1	TGTGCCAGCAGCTTCCAGGGGTACGTCACTGAAGCTTTCTTT	CASSFQGYVTEAFF
NA	TRBV30	NA	TRBJ1-2	TGTGCCTGGAGTTTTGAAGGCCTTTTTAACTATGGCTACACCTTC	CAWSFEGLFNYGYTF
NA	TRBV2	TRBD2	TRBJ2-1	TGTGCCAGCAGGCCCACTAGCGGGAGTAACAATGAGCAGTTCTTC	CASRPTSGSNNEQFF